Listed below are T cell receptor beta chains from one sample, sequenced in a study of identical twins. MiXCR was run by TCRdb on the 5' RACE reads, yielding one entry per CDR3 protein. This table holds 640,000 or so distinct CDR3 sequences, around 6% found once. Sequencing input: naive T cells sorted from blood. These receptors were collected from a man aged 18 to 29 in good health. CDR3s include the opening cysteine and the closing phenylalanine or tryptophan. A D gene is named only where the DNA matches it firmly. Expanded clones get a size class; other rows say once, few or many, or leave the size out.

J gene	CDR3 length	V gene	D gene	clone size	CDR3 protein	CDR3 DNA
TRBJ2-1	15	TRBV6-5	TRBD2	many	CASTYGRGVSNEQFF	TGTGCCAGCACTTACGGGCGGGGGGTGAGCAATGAGCAGTTCTTC
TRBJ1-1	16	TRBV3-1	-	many	CASSNEVLGENTEAFF	TGTGCCAGCAGCAACGAAGTCCTGGGGGAGAACACTGAAGCTTTCTTT
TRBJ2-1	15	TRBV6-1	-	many	CASRPWAQSYNEQFF	TGTGCCAGCAGGCCGTGGGCCCAATCCTACAATGAGCAGTTCTTC
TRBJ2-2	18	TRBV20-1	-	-	CSARDRRGRVQNTGELFF	TGCAGTGCTAGAGATCGTCGTGGAAGGGTACAGAACACCGGGGAGCTGTTTTTT
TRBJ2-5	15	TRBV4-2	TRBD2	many	CASSQGNSGKETQYF	TGTGCCAGCAGCCAAGGAAATAGCGGGAAAGAGACCCAGTACTTC
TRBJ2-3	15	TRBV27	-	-	CASSSPGLGRDTQYF	TGTGCCAGCAGTTCCCCGGGACTCGGACGGGATACGCAGTATTTT
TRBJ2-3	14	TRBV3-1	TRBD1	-	CASSPSPGDRVKYF	TGTGCCAGCAGCCCCTCACCGGGGGACAGGGTGAAGTATTTT
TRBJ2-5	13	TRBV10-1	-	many	CASSERTEETQYF	TGCGCCAGCAGTGAAAGGACAGAAGAGACCCAGTACTTC
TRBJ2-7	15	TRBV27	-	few	CASRLQGPRAYEQYF	TGTGCCAGCAGGCTTCAAGGGCCACGGGCCTACGAGCAGTACTTC
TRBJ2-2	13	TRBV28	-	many	CASLMEPTGELFF	TGTGCCAGCCTCATGGAGCCCACCGGGGAGCTGTTTTTT
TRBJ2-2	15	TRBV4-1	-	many	CASSQMDSRTGELFF	TGCGCCAGCAGCCAAATGGACAGCCGGACCGGGGAGCTGTTTTTT
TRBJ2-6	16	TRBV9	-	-	CASSVGEGVGANVLTF	TGTGCCAGCAGCGTAGGAGAGGGGGTTGGGGCCAACGTCCTGACTTTC
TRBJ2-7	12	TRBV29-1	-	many	CSVVGRSYEQYF	TGCAGCGTTGTTGGCCGCTCCTACGAGCAGTACTTC
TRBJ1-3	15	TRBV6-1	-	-	CASSFDGSDRNTIYF	TGTGCCAGCAGCTTCGACGGATCCGATAGGAACACCATATATTTT
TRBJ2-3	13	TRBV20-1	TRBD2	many	CSAGAGVGDTQYF	TGCAGTGCCGGAGCGGGAGTCGGAGATACGCAGTATTTT
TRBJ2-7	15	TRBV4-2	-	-	CASSQERGGTYEQYF	TGTGCCAGCAGCCAAGAGAGGGGCGGAACCTACGAGCAGTACTTC
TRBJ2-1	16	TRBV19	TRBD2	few	CASSIAPGLVHNEQFF	TGTGCCAGTAGTATAGCGCCGGGACTAGTACACAATGAGCAGTTCTTC
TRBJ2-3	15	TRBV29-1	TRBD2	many	CSVEGRLAGSDTQYF	TGCAGCGTTGAAGGCAGACTAGCGGGATCAGATACGCAGTATTTT
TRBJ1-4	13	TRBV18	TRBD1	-	CASSLWTGEKLFF	TGTGCCAGCTCACTTTGGACAGGGGAAAAACTGTTTTTT
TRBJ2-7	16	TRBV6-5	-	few	CASSYSGRTAVYEQYF	TGTGCCAGCAGTTACTCGGGTCGGACAGCTGTCTACGAGCAGTACTTC
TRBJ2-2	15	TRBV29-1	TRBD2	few	CSVELLAGANGELFF	TGCAGCGTTGAGTTACTAGCGGGAGCTAACGGGGAGCTGTTTTTT
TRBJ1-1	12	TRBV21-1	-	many	CASSTDYTEAFF	TGTGCCAGCAGCACCGATTACACTGAAGCTTTCTTT
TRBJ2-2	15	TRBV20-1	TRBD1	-	CSANTRDRATGELFF	TGCAGTGCTAACACCCGGGACAGGGCTACCGGGGAGCTGTTTTTT
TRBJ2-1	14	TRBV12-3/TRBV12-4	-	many	CASSLGLAAKEQFF	TGTGCCAGCAGTTTGGGTTTAGCGGCAAAAGAGCAGTTCTTC
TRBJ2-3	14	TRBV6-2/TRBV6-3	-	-	CASSYEGATDTQYF	TGTGCCAGCAGTTACGAAGGGGCCACGGATACGCAGTATTTT
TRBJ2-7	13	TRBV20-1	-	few	CSANHRPPWEQYF	TGCAGTGCTAACCACCGGCCTCCTTGGGAGCAGTACTTC